This T cell receptor beta chain was captured in a study of blood T cell repertoires in COVID-19 (dated by TCRdb to the early 2020s). A note on the overall study: The collaborator samples originated in the United States, Italy and Spain and spanned the acute and convalescent phases of COVID-19. The prospective study material was composed of cDNA or gDNA derived from T cells, B-cell-depleted T cells, or PBMCs. Deeply sampled blood TCRbeta repertoires from subjects exposed to, actively infected with, or recovered from COVID-19 were included in the dataset. The repertoires were made available in a free public database intended to serve as a resource for research on the immune response to SARS-CoV-2. The samples were drawn from two sources: the first 160 participants of the ongoing ImmuneRACE study, and 950 to 1,500 subjects contributed by 6 global collaborators. Sample metadata almost always included a de-identified subject ID, COVID-19 status, age in years and sex. HLA class I and class II types, where available, came from metadata supplied by the sample provider rather than from assay-based typing. General study outcomes and caveats: Clinical and demographic metadata were provided uncurated, with the amount varying by source and participant.

The immunoSEQ Assay, a bias-controlled multiplex PCR, was used to amplify TCRbeta CDR3 regions from genomic DNA. The authors processed their data as follows. Within the assay, amplification of reference gene primers was used to estimate how many nucleated cells each sample contained. Sequence reads were collapsed and filtered to measure the absolute abundance of every unique TCRbeta CDR3 rearrangement. For each sample, productive Simpson clonality was calculated as the square root of Simpson's diversity index across productive rearrangements. Held by TCRdb, this immuneACCESS table contains in-frame sequences only and omits some clones. Under half of the omission traces to an unresolved V gene where checked; the cause of the rest is unknown. That table supplies the V and J calls and clone size; D and trimming were determined from the DNA. The sample includes 350,000 or so clones, with 89% observed a single time. Around 3.9% of the sample is held by the ten biggest clonotypes.

Remarks on this clone: Its recognized antigen is unknown. No much larger clone is present one base from it, and per-base qualities are unavailable.

In Seattle, one collaborating source enrolled patients while the infection was active and tracked those patients longitudinally over the course of disease. Each collaborating institution followed its own protocols to collect whole blood in K2EDTA tubes. For TCRbeta analysis, collaborators shipped samples in one of three forms: frozen whole blood, isolated PBMCs, or DNA extracted from either of those sample types. The CDR3 covers 13 residues, taking in both the cysteine and the phenylalanine. The only DNA kept is the CDR3, 39 bases in frame from the first base. Between the V and J ends, shortened by 6 bases and 7 bases respectively, the junction contains 13 bases. The germline V gene encodes CDR1 KGHSH and CDR2 LQKENI.

The receptor comes from a woman aged 55 to 70 with COVID-19, enrolled during active disease. Sequenced material: peripheral blood. The rearranged chain carries TRBV18 and TRBJ1-5; the best D guess is TRBD1, with 5 bases matching. The CDR3 here reads CASSEGLNQPQHF. The sequenced DNA is TGTGCCAGCTCTGAGGGACTGAACCAGCCCCAGCATTTT.